What follows are 27 T cell receptor beta chains derived from one specimen sequenced in a study of early T cells in non-severe SARS-CoV-2 infection. MiXCR, applied by TCRdb to the 5' RACE reads, yields one record per CDR3 protein. Among 80,000 to 100,000 distinct CDR3 sequences listed, 9.5% to 12% were seen once. The source was whole blood, collected at baseline. These receptors were obtained from an adult who was a healthcare worker with PCR-confirmed SARS-CoV-2 infection or an uninfected control (not recorded which).

This clonotype has a handful of counts. This rearrangement joins TRBV5-6 to TRBJ2-7, with 10 bases identical to TRBD2. CDR3 length equals 15 residues. Germline V gives CDR1 SGHDT, CDR2 YYEEEE. V was pared by 4 bases and J by 2 bases, with 6 bases of the junction left unmatched. In DNA form, the CDR3 reads TGTGCCAGCAGCCGACTAGCGGGCGCAACCTACGAGCAGTACTTC. Translating gives CASSRLAGATYEQYF.

This clonotype was seen only a few times. This chain joins TRBV12-3 or TRBV12-4 and TRBJ2-7, with D perhaps given as TRBD1 or TRBD2 (5 bases each). The CDR3 runs to 12 residues. Deletions cut 3 bases from V and 6 bases from J, with 9 bases between. CDR3 protein: CASSFGAGEQYF. For the CDR3, the DNA is TGTGCCAGCAGTTTCGGGGCGGGCGAGCAGTACTTC.

In its sample, this clonotype was seen a few times. The chain joins TRBV6-1 to TRBJ1-5; D gene ambiguous. CDR3 length: 16 amino acids. Trimming took off 5 bases at V and 2 bases at J, with 16 bases between the two ends. Germline-derived CDR1 and CDR2 are MNHNS and SASEGT. Here the CDR3 DNA reads TGTGCCAGCAGTTACCGATTCCCCGAGGGCAATCAGCCCCAGCATTTT. Its translation: CASSYRFPEGNQPQHF.

In its sample, this clonotype was seen many times. V gene TRBV11-2 combines with J gene TRBJ2-7, with 11 nucleotides matching TRBD2. V shed 5 bases and J 3 bases; nucleotides not matched to a gene: 6. The CDR3 is made up of 15 amino acids. Looked up from germline, CDR1 is SGHAT and CDR2 is FQNNGV. The CDR3 loop reads CASSPRLAGNYEQYF. The CDR3 DNA follows: TGTGCCAGCAGCCCGCGACTAGCGGGAAACTACGAGCAGTACTTC.

This clonotype was picked up many times. The chain joins TRBV3-1 to TRBJ2-2, with 7 nucleotides matching TRBD1. There are 15 residues in the CDR3. The V gene's germline CDR1 is LGHDT and CDR2 YNNKEL (reference sequence). V dropped 5 bases and J dropped 4; count of bases not matched to a gene: 7. In DNA form, the CDR3 reads TGTGCCAGCAGCTCAAGACAGGGCCCCACCGGGGAGCTGTTTTTT. It codes for CASSSRQGPTGELFF.

This clonotype was counted only a few times. The rearrangement joins TRBV29-1 to TRBJ2-7; TRBD2 might be the D (5 bases). V lost 6 bases, J lost 3 bases, and 18 bases lay in between. Per germline, CDR1 SQVTM and CDR2 ANQGSEA. This CDR3 has 14 amino acids. CDR3 nucleotide sequence: TGCAGCGTCCTCTCGAGACGGGGTGACTACGAGCAGTACTTC. As protein: CSVLSRRGDYEQYF.

This clonotype was found many times. V and J are TRBV15 and TRBJ2-1; 9 positions match TRBD1. There are 15 residues in the CDR3. V was pared by 0 bases and J by 3 bases, with 0 bases of the junction left unmatched. Germline V gives CDR1 LNHNV, CDR2 YYDKDF (reference sequence). The CDR3 loop reads CATSREGQGYNEQFF. Written as DNA, the CDR3 is TGTGCCACCAGCAGAGAGGGACAGGGCTACAATGAGCAGTTCTTC.

This clonotype appeared a few times. The chain employs TRBV6-1 and TRBJ2-7, with TRBD2 as a possible D gene (6 bases). V lost 10 bases and J lost 9, with 25 bases in between. Germline V gene lookup returns CDR1 MNHNS and CDR2 SASEGT. This CDR3 region has 14 residues. This CDR3 is CANLTGGGETRQYF. CDR3 in DNA: TGTGCCAATTTAACTGGCGGCGGGGAAACGAGGCAGTACTTC.

This chain links TRBV5-1 with TRBJ1-1; 10 nucleotides align to TRBD1. The ends lost 0 bases at V and 11 bases at J; junction bases unmatched: 7. This CDR3 has 14 amino acids. From germline, CDR1 is SGHRS and CDR2 YFSETQ. Written as DNA, the CDR3 is TGCGCCAGCAGCTTGGAGGGGACAGGGGACGAGGCTTTCTTT. The encoded protein is CASSLEGTGDEAFF.

This clonotype was observed a few times. This chain connects TRBV27 to TRBJ2-7; 8 bases align to TRBD1. There are 15 residues in the CDR3. With V trimmed by 9 bases and J by 3 bases, 13 bases remained unmatched. Germline assignment: CDR1 MNHEY and CDR2 SMNVEV (reference sequence). The chain's CDR3 is CASRRLDRADYEQYF. The CDR3 DNA reads as TGTGCCAGTAGACGTCTGGACAGGGCTGACTACGAGCAGTACTTC.

This clonotype was detected many times. V and J are TRBV7-9 and TRBJ2-2; D unclear. Trimming pared 2 bases from V and 5 bases from J, leaving 0 bases between. Germline V gene lookup returns CDR1 SEHNR and CDR2 FQNEAQ (reference sequence). The CDR3 length is 11 residues. This chain's CDR3 is CASSLTGELFF. The DNA for the CDR3 is TGTGCCAGCAGCTTAACCGGGGAGCTGTTTTTT. Full variable domain (missing parts from reference TRBV7-9 and TRBJ2-2): DTGVSQNPRHKITKRGQNVTFRCDPISEHNRLYWYRQTLGQGPEFLTYFQNEAQLEKSRLLSDRFSAERPKGSFSTLEIQRTEQGDSAMYLCASSLTGELFFGEGSRLTVL.

This clonotype was seen only a few times. This chain links TRBV5-4 with TRBJ2-5, with D perhaps TRBD2 (6 bases). The CDR3 extends over 14 amino acids. Trimming took 4 bases from V and 2 from J, leaving 12 bases between them. The germline CDR1 and CDR2 sequences are SGHNT and YYREEE (reference sequence). CDR3 region: CASSHGTQQETQYF. CDR3 DNA sequence: TGTGCCAGCAGCCACGGGACTCAGCAAGAGACCCAGTACTTC.

This clonotype showed up many times. This chain links TRBV9 with TRBJ2-1; D perhaps matches TRBD1 (5 bases). In germline, CDR1 is SGDLS, CDR2 YYNGEE. The CDR3 consists of 13 residues. Trimming left V 0 bases short and J 6 bases short, with 7 bases between. CDR3: CASSVAQGNEQFF. In DNA, the CDR3 is TGTGCCAGCAGCGTAGCTCAGGGCAATGAGCAGTTCTTC.

This clonotype came up a few times. This chain joins TRBV5-1 and TRBJ2-1, with 9 nucleotides matching TRBD2. The CDR3 covers 16 residues. Trimming at V came to 0 bases and at J to 8 bases, leaving 9 bases not matched to a gene. In germline, CDR1 is SGHRS, CDR2 YFSETQ. This CDR3 is CASSLVGSGSLDEQFF. The CDR3 DNA reads as TGCGCCAGCAGCTTGGTTGGTAGCGGGAGTTTAGATGAGCAGTTCTTC.

This clonotype was seen a few times. The chain recombines TRBV3-1 with TRBJ1-1, with a weak D call TRBD1 (5 bases). Germline V gene sequence: CDR1 LGHDT, CDR2 YNNKEL (reference sequence). The CDR3 length is 13 residues. V lost 2 bases and J lost 6, with 10 bases in between. DNA for the CDR3: TGTGCCAGCAGCCAACCAGGGATCGCTGAAGCTTTCTTT. Its protein product is CASSQPGIAEAFF.

The sample holds many counts of this clonotype. The genes are TRBV4-3 and TRBJ2-5; unclear D gene. Germline assignment: CDR1 LGHNA and CDR2 YSLEER. V gave up 0 bases and J gave up 3 bases, with 8 bases separating them. The CDR3 runs to 14 residues. In DNA form, the CDR3 reads TGCGCCAGCAGCCAAGATATCAGGAAAGAGACCCAGTACTTC. Encoded protein: CASSQDIRKETQYF.

This clonotype was recorded a few times. The chain combines TRBV24-1 with TRBJ2-3, with unresolved D. Germline CDR1 is KGHDR and CDR2 is SFDVKD. Trimming left V 5 bases short and J 5 bases short, with 16 bases between. The CDR3 covers 15 residues. CDR3 amino acids: CATSAVGAGQDTQYF. CDR3 DNA: TGTGCCACCAGTGCCGTAGGAGCTGGGCAAGATACGCAGTATTTT.

This clonotype showed up just a few times. The chain combines TRBV20-1 with TRBJ2-2, with D uncertain. The V end was cut by 6 bases, the J end by 6 bases, with 11 bases between. Germline CDR1 DFQATT, CDR2 SNEGSKA (reference sequence). The length of the CDR3 is 12 residues. The chain's CDR3 is CSALTAAGELFF. In DNA form, the CDR3 reads TGCAGTGCGCTTACGGCCGCCGGGGAGCTGTTTTTT.

This clonotype was recorded a few times. The chain uses TRBV11-2 and TRBJ1-3; TRBD1 is a possible D gene (6 bases). The length of the CDR3 is 14 residues. V was shortened by 5 bases and J by 0 bases, with 8 bases between the two germline ends. Germline V gene lookup returns CDR1 SGHAT and CDR2 FQNNGV. This CDR3 is CASSKDSSGNTIYF. As DNA, the CDR3 is TGTGCCAGCAGCAAGGACAGCTCTGGAAACACCATATATTTT.

This clonotype was counted only a few times. The chain links TRBV5-1 to TRBJ2-3; D might be TRBD1 or TRBD2, each matching 6 bases. CDR1 is SGHRS and CDR2 is YFSETQ in the germline V gene. CDR3 size: 15 residues. V lost 4 bases and J 2 bases, leaving 14 bases between the germline ends. CDR3 sequence: CASSLGGGYTDTQYF. For the CDR3, the DNA is TGCGCCAGCAGCCTGGGGGGCGGTTACACAGATACGCAGTATTTT.

This chain connects TRBV5-1 to TRBJ1-1; maybe TRBD1 (5 bases). V gave up 5 bases and J gave up 4 bases, with 12 bases separating them. CDR1 and CDR2 from the germline V gene are SGHRS and YFSETQ. The CDR3 runs 13 residues. The DNA of the CDR3 is TGCGCCAGCAGTCCCGGGGACGGCACTGAAGCTTTCTTT. It codes for CASSPGDGTEAFF.

This clonotype was seen repeatedly, ten times or more. V and J are TRBV11-2 and TRBJ2-2; a possible D gene is TRBD2 (6 bases). Germline V lookup: CDR1 SGHAT, CDR2 FQNNGV. The V end lost 2 bases, the J end lost 4 bases, and 11 bases lay between the germline ends. The length of the CDR3 is 15 residues. The CDR3 region is CASSLQKGGTGELFF. The CDR3, as DNA: TGTGCCAGCAGCTTACAAAAGGGAGGCACCGGGGAGCTGTTTTTT.

This clonotype was counted ten times or more. The J gene is TRBJ2-4, the V gene TRBV18, with a possible D match to TRBD2 (5 bases). Germline CDR1 KGHSH, CDR2 LQKENI. The CDR3 is made up of 12 amino acids. Trimming pared 6 bases from V and 9 bases from J, leaving 12 bases between. The CDR3 coding sequence is TGTGCCAGCTCCCCCGGGAAAGGCATTCAGTACTTC. Translation: CASSPGKGIQYF. The full variable domain, its missing parts supplied by reference TRBV18 and TRBJ2-4, is NAGVMQNPRHLVRRRGQEARLRCSPMKGHSHVYWYRQLPEEGLKFMVYLQKENIIDESGMPKERFSAEFPKEGPSILRIQQVVRGDSAAYFCASSPGKGIQYFGAGTRLSVL.

The J gene is TRBJ2-2, the V gene TRBV29-1, with 10 bases identical to TRBD1. From germline, CDR1 is SQVTM and CDR2 ANQGSEA. There are 13 residues in the CDR3. The trim removed 4 bases at V and 4 bases at J, leaving 0 bases unmatched. CDR3: CSVGTGGTGELFF. CDR3 DNA sequence: TGCAGCGTTGGGACAGGGGGCACCGGGGAGCTGTTTTTT.

This clonotype was recorded a few times. V and J are TRBV3-1 and TRBJ2-7; no reliable D call. There are 15 residues in the CDR3. The V end lost 4 bases, the J end lost 3 bases, and 16 bases lay between the germline ends. In germline, CDR1 is LGHDT, CDR2 YNNKEL (reference sequence). The chain's CDR3 is CASSLDGPQNYEQYF. The DNA for the CDR3 is TGTGCCAGCAGCCTTGACGGACCTCAAAACTACGAGCAGTACTTC.

As for this clonotype: One junction end disagrees with the germline gene, perhaps due to a read error. The V call is TRBV6-2 or TRBV6-3, the J call TRBJ2-7; 8 positions match TRBD2. This CDR3 contains 14 residues. From germline, CDR1 is MNHEY and CDR2 SVGEGT. Here the CDR3 DNA reads TGTGTCAGCAGTACCGGGACTAGACTGTACGAGCAGTACTTC. Protein sequence: CVSSTGTRLYEQYF.

This clonotype was observed many times. The chain recombines TRBV30 with TRBJ2-3, with D possibly being TRBD1 or TRBD2 (6 bases each). The V and J ends lost 5 bases and 12 bases respectively, with 15 bases between them. Germline CDR1 and CDR2: GTSNPN and SVGIG (reference sequence). The CDR3 consists of 11 residues. The CDR3 region has the DNA TGTGCCTGGGGGGGGCCCAGGGAACAGTATTTT. Translating gives CAWGGPREQYF.